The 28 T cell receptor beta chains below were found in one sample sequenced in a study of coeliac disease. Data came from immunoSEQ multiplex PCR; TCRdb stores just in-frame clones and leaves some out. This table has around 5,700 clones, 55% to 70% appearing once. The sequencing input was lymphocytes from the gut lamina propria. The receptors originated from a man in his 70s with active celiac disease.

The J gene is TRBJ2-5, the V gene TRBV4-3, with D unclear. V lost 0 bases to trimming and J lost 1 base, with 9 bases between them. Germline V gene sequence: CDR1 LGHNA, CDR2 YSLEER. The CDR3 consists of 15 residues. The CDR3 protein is CASSQDSRGQETQYF. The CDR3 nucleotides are TGCGCCAGCAGCCAAGACTCAAGAGGCCAAGAGACCCAGTACTTC.

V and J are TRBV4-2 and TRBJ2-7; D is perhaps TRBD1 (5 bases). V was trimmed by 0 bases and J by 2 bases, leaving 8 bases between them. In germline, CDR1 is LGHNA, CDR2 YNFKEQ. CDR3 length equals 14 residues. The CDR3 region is CASSQERQPYEQYF. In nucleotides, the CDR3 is TGTGCCAGCAGCCAAGAGCGACAGCCCTACGAGCAGTACTTC.

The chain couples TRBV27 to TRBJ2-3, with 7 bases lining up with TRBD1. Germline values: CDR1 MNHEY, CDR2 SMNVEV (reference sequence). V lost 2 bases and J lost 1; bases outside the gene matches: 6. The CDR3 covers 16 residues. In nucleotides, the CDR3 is TGTGCCAGCAGTTTAGTTGAGGGGGCAGGCACAGATACGCAGTATTTT. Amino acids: CASSLVEGAGTDTQYF.

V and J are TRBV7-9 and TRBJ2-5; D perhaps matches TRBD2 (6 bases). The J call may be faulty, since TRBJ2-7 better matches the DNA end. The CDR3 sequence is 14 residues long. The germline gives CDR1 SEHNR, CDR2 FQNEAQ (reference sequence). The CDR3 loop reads CASSFRGRTYEQYF. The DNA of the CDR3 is TGTGCCAGCAGCTTCCGAGGGAGGACCTACGAGCAGTACTTC.

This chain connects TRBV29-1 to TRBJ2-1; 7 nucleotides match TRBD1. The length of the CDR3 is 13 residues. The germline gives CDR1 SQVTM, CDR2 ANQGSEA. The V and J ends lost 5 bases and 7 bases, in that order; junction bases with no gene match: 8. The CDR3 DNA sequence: TGCAGCGTTTGCAGACAGGGTAATAATGAGCAGTTCTTC. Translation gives CSVCRQGNNEQFF.

CDR3 region: CSVVPGLVGNTGELFF. The CDR3, as DNA: TGCAGCGTTGTCCCGGGACTAGTGGGGAACACCGGGGAGCTGTTTTTT. The rearrangement joins TRBV29-1 to TRBJ2-2, with 8 positions matching TRBD2. The CDR3 contains 16 residues. Trimming removed 4 bases from V and 1 base from J; junction bases left unmatched: 8. CDR1 and CDR2 from the germline V gene are SQVTM and ANQGSEA.

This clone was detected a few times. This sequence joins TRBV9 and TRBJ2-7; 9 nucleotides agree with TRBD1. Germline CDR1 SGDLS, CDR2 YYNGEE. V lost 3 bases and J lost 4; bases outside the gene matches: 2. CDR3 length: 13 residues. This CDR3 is CASSAGTGYEQYF. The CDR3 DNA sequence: TGTGCCAGCAGCGCGGGGACAGGGTACGAGCAGTACTTC.

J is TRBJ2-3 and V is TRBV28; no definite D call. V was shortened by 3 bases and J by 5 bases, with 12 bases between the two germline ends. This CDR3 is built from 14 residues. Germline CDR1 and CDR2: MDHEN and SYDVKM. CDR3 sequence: CASSFGASKDTQYF. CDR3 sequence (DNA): TGTGCCAGCAGTTTTGGAGCTTCCAAAGATACGCAGTATTTT.

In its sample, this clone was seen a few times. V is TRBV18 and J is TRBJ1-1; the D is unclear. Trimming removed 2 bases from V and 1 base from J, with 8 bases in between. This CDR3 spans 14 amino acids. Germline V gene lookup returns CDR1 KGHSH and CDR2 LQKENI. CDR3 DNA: TGTGCCAGCTCACCAATTGAGGGGAACACTGAAGCTTTCTTT. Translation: CASSPIEGNTEAFF.

In nucleotides, the CDR3 is TGTGCCAGCAGGGCACCACGGGACATCGGGGTCGGTGAGCAGTTCTTC. Its translation: CASRAPRDIGVGEQFF. The rearrangement links TRBV7-6 to TRBJ2-1; maybe TRBD1 (6 bases). Germline V gene sequence: CDR1 SGHVS, CDR2 FNYEAQ. Between the trimmed V and J ends, which lost 6 bases and 9 bases, there was a span of 24 bases. The CDR3 extends over 16 amino acids.

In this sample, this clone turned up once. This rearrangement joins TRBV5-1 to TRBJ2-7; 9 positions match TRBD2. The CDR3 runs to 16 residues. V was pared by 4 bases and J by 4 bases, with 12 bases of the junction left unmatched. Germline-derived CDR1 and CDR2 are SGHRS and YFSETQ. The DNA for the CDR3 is TGCGCCAGCAGCCCGCGAACCCCAGCGGGGGGATACGAGCAGTACTTC. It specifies CASSPRTPAGGYEQYF.

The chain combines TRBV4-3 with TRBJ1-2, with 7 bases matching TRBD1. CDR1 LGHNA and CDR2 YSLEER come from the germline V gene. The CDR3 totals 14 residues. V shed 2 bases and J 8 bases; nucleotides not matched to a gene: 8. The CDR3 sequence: CASSQTTGVGGYTF. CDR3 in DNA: TGCGCCAGCAGCCAAACAACAGGGGTGGGGGGCTACACCTTC.

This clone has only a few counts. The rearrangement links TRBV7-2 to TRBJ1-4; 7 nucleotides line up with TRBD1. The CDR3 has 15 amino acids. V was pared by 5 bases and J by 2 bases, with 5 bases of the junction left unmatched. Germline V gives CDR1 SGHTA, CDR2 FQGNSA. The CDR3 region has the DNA TGTGCCAGCAGCAACCAGACAGGGACTAATGAAAAACTGTTTTTT. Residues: CASSNQTGTNEKLFF.

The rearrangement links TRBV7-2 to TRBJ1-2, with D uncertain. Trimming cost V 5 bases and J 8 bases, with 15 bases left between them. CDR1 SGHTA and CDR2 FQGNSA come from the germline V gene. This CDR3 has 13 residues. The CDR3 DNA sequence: TGTGCCAGCAGCCAACGGTCAGAGGCAGGCTACACCTTC. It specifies CASSQRSEAGYTF.

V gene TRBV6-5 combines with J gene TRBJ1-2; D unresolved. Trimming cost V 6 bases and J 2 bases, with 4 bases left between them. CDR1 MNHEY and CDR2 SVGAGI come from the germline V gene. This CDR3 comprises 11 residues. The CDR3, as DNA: TGTGCCAGCAGGCAGAACTATGGCTACACCTTC. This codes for CASRQNYGYTF.

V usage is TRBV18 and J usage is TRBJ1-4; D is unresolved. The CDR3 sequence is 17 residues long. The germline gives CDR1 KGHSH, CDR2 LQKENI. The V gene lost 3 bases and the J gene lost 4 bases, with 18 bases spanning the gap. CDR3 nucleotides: TGTGCCAGCTCACCGAATAACCACCCCGGCGGTAATGAAAAACTGTTTTTT. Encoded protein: CASSPNNHPGGNEKLFF.

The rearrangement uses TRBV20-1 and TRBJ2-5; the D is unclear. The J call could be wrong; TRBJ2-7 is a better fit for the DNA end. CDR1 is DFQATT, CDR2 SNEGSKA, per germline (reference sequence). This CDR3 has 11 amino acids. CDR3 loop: CSARGSYEQYF. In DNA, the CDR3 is TGCAGTGCTAGAGGGTCCTACGAGCAGTACTTC.

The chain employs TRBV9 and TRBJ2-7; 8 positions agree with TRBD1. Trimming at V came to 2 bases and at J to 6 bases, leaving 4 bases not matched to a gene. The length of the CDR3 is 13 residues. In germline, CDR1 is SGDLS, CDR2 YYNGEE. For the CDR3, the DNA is TGTGCCAGCAGCGTGACAGGGGACTCCGAGCAGTACTTC. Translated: CASSVTGDSEQYF.

The CDR3 here is CASSLEGQGAREQYF. CDR3 nucleotides: TGCGCCAGCAGCTTGGAGGGACAGGGGGCTCGGGAGCAGTACTTC. The chain joins TRBV5-1 to TRBJ2-7; TRBD1 agrees at 12 bases. The CDR3 length is 15 residues. J gave up 7 bases and V 0 bases, and 5 bases lay outside the gene matches. Germline V gene data show CDR1 as SGHRS and CDR2 as YFSETQ.

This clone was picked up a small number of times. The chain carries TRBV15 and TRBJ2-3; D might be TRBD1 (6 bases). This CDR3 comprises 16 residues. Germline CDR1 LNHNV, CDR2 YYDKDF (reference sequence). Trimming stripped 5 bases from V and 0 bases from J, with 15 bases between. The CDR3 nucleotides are TGTGCCACCAGCCGGTACCGGGGACACAGCACAGATACGCAGTATTTT. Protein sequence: CATSRYRGHSTDTQYF. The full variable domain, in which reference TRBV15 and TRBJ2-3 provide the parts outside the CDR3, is DAMVIQNPRYQVTQFGKPVTLSCSQTLNHNVMYWYQQKSSQAPKLLFHYYDKDFNNEADTPDNFQSRRPNTSFCFLDIRSPGLGDTAMYLCATSRYRGHSTDTQYFGPGTRLTVL.

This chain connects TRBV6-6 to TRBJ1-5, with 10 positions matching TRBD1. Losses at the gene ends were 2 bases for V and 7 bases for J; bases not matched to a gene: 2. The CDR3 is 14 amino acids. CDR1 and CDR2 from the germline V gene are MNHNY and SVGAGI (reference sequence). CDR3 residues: CASSYGTGVQPQHF. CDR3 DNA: TGTGCCAGCAGTTACGGGACAGGGGTGCAGCCCCAGCATTTT.

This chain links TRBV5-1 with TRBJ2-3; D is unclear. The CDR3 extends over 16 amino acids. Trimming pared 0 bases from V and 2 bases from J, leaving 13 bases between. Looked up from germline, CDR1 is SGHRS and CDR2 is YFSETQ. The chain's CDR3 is CASSLGPLYNTDTQYF. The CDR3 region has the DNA TGCGCCAGCAGCTTGGGTCCCCTCTATAACACAGATACGCAGTATTTT.

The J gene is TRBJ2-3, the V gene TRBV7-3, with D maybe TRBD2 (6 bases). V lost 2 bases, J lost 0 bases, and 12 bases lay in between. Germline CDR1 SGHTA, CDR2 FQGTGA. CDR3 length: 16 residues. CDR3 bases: TGTGCCAGCAGCTTAGTGGGCGGGGCTAGCACAGATACGCAGTATTTT. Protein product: CASSLVGGASTDTQYF.

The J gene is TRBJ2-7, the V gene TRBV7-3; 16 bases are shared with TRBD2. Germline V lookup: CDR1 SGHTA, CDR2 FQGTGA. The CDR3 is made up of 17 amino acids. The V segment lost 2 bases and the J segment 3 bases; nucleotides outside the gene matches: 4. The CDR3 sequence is CASSLGGLAGGRYEQYF. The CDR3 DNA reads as TGTGCCAGCAGCTTAGGGGGACTAGCGGGAGGGCGCTACGAGCAGTACTTC.

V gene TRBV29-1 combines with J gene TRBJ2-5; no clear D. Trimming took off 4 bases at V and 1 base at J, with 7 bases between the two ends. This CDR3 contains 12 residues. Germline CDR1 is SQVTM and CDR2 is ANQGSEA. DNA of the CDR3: TGCAGCGTTGTCTTGAGCCAAGAGACCCAGTACTTC. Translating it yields CSVVLSQETQYF.

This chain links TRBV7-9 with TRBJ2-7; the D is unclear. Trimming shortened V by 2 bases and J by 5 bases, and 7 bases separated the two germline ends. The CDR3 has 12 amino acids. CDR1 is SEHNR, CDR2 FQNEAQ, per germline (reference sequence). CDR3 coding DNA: TGTGCCAGCAGCTTAATTTCTGACGAGCAGTACTTC. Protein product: CASSLISDEQYF.

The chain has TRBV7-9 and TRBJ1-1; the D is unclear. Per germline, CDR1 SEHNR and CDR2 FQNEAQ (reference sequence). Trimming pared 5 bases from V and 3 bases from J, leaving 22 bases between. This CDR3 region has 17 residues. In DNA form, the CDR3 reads TGTGCCAGCAGCCACCCCAGGATGGCAGGAAGATACACTGAAGCTTTCTTT. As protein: CASSHPRMAGRYTEAFF.

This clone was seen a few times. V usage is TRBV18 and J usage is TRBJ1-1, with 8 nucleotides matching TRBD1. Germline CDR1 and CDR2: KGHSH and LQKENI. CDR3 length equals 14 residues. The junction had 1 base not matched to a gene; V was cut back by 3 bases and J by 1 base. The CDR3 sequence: CASSPGQENTEAFF. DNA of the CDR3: TGTGCCAGCTCACCGGGACAGGAGAACACTGAAGCTTTCTTT.